The text below deals with one T cell receptor beta chain. This clonotype was recorded many times. Its antigen remains unidentified. No clone much larger than this one lies a single base away; base qualities are absent. According to the germline V gene (reference sequence), CDR1 reads DFQATT and CDR2 reads SNEGSKA. Measured from the cysteine to the phenylalanine, the CDR3 is 14 residues long. This entry keeps only the CDR3 DNA: 42 bases, framed from base 1. The junction carries 16 bases between V and J, which are trimmed by 6 bases and 1 base respectively. Ficoll-Paque density gradient centrifugation was used to isolate PBMCs. This record belongs to a study of T-cell memory formation after mild COVID-19 (dated by TCRdb to the early 2020s). With regard to the full study: Most TCR sequence clusters were specific to one of the two donors. The cohort was made up of two young adult volunteers, one female and one male, who were previously healthy. In a couple of donors, T-cell clones that expanded and contracted after mild COVID-19 were tracked by sequencing TCRalpha and TCRbeta repertoires over time. The paper's findings and limits, for the study overall: The study covered only two mild cases, and larger cohorts including severe cases with pre-infection samples were considered necessary. Some responding clones were detected in pre-infection memory, which suggested that pre-existing cross-reactive memory T cells had joined the SARS-CoV-2 response. The second-wave clones that peaked on day 37 were not confirmed to be SARS-CoV-2 specific. Contracting CD4+ clones turned up mainly in the CM and EM memory subsets, whereas EMRA was where CD8+ clones were enriched. Clones contracting from day 15 to 85 had balanced CD4/CD8 phenotypes, while a second wave expanding from day 15 to 37 was biased towards CD4+.

TCRdb names Illumina NovaSeq 6000 as the instrument used. cDNA libraries for TCRalpha and TCRbeta were prepared by 5'RACE using constant-segment primers, with sample barcodes and unique molecular identifiers added. RNA was extracted from every sample with Trizol reagent. The libraries were amplified in two PCR steps, and the second step added a second sample barcode and Illumina TruSeq adapters. Libraries were sequenced on an Illumina NovaSeq with 2 x 150 bp paired-end reads. Per the authors' processing: Demultiplexing of reads and collapsing into UMI-guided consensus sequences were performed with migec v1.2.7. Using mixcr v2.1.11, UMI consensuses were aligned to TRA and TRB V and J templates and then assembled into clonotypes. Clonotypes were classified as expanded or contracted when called significant by both edgeR and NoisET, with noise models trained on biological replicates. For edgeR calls, the thresholds were a false discovery rate-adjusted p below 0.01 and a log2 fold-change of 1. As an exploratory analysis of dynamics, max-normalized trajectories of the 1000 most abundant clonotypes were examined with PCA combined with hierarchical clustering. Each responding clone was given a CD4 or CD8 phenotype based on the CD4+ and CD8+ repertoires, which had been sequenced separately. TCRdb trimmed public reads at Q25 via fastp, called clones via MiXCR and kept in-frame beta chains. Identical CDR3 protein sequences are pooled into one entry, listed with their most common genes and DNA. The V and J calls come from TCRdb's annotation, not from the publication. The sample table contains roughly 340,000 distinct CDR3 sequences; only one count was recorded for roughly 15% of them. The ten biggest clones cover under 25% of the sample.

This TCR was sampled from a man aged 18 to 30 who had mild COVID-19 (a few samples of this study predate the infection). The sample titles of this study are shuffled in the database, so cell type and time point are left out; the donor was told from shared clones. This receptor chain uses TRBV20-1 and TRBJ2-7; tentative D gene TRBD2, with 6 bases matching. Input material: PBMCs or a T cell subset sorted from them (not recorded which). The DNA reads as follows: TGCAGTGCCCCACTTGGGGGGTCGTCCTACGAGCAGTACTTC. Its protein reads: CSAPLGGSSYEQYF.